This section outlines one T cell receptor beta chain sequence together with its context. Its binding antigen is unknown. Per-base quality was not reported, and no clone a single base away is much larger than it. The same CDR3 is also encoded by other DNA sequences in this sample. Library construction relied on the immunoSEQ multiplex PCR assay. For the multiplex PCR, a mixture combining 60 forward primers for TCR Vbeta segments and 13 reverse primers for TCR Jbeta segments was used. The CDR3 region of rearranged TCR beta genes was amplified from genomic DNA with a multiplex PCR assay. The amplified TCR beta libraries were sequenced on the Illumina HiSeq System as 87-base-pair reads. The source study handled its data this way. A later analysis tallied roughly 76 million unique TCR beta chains across the 666 repertoires, and 10 million to 11 million of those chains were shared by two or more donors. To remove PCR and sequencing errors, raw reads were error-corrected and collapsed into unique sequences using a nearest-neighbor algorithm that merged closely related sequences. V, D and J gene segments were assigned by aligning CDR3 sequences to IMGT reference sequences. Each retained sequence needed at least a six-nucleotide match to both a V gene segment and a J gene segment. A rearrangement was called productive if the CDR3 had no stop codons and remained in frame with V and J, and every other rearrangement was called non-productive. CDR3 was defined according to IMGT convention as the region running from the second conserved V-encoded cysteine to the conserved J-encoded phenylalanine. The earlier analysis of about 570 of the donors excluded any sequence lacking an unambiguous match to a single V gene segment. An earlier analysis of roughly 590 of the donors called V segments functional above 56.7% productive rearrangements and segregating when the between-donor standard deviation exceeded 5%. A statistical classification framework was built to diagnose cytomegalovirus status from the catalog of TCR beta chain sequences. In a later analysis, TCR nucleotide sequences were compared against IMGT/GENE-DB human TR gene sequences so that V and J genes could be assigned. Using the TCRdist pipeline, a later analysis assigned CDR3 sequences along with most-parsimonious VDJ recombination scenarios. In a later analysis, each TCR beta chain was defined by its CDR3 amino acid sequence together with its V-gene family, and reads lacking a unique V-gene family were excluded. In a later analysis, several hundred highly shared, low-generation-probability nucleotide sequences were removed to address suspected cross-contamination and a sequencing artifact. In a later analysis, a clonal expansion index for each public chain was calculated from normalized within-repertoire ranks of inferred template counts. A later analysis computed generation probabilities with a VDJ recombination model fitted to out-of-frame rearrangements, and checked the results against IGoR. In a later analysis, TCR-TCR, TCR-HLA and TCR-CMV co-occurrence was scored with hypergeometric tests, and a repertoire-size bias correction was applied to TCR pairs. To estimate false discovery rates, a later analysis permuted the HLA or CMV assignments 20 times. In a later analysis, co-occurring TCRs were grouped using DBSCAN, and TCRdist sequence similarity was added for clustering within HLA-allele-positive subsets. Co-occurrence clustering excluded repertoires with fewer than 30,000 or more than 120,000 public chains, plus five with anomalous nucleotide sharing. Entries here come from immuneACCESS through TCRdb and include only in-frame sequences with V and J called. Some clones fail to appear in such tables; in the studies checked, an unresolved V gene covers under half of the shortfall, and the cause of the remainder is unknown. The DNA was the basis for D and trimming; V, J and clone size are from that table. This sample is represented by around 89,000 clones; around 75% of them were singletons. In total, the top ten clones hold around 2.8% of the sample.

This sample was taken from a study of cytomegalovirus exposure and HLA in healthy donors (dated 2017 in TCRdb). With respect to the entire study: An earlier analysis of about 530 of the donors reported 276 Gb of sequence data and 117 million unique TCR beta sequences obtained from about 180 million T cells. An early release that covered about 600 HLA-typed donors contained approximately 300 gigabases of sequencing data and 80 million or so unique TCR sequences. Among the roughly 380 genotyped donors, approximately 81% belonged to the genetic ancestry cluster associated with self-reported Caucasian donors. The aim of the study was to test whether cataloging public T cell receptors could identify signatures of past pathogen exposure. The study used immunosequencing to profile the T cell repertoires of hundreds of subjects and linked those repertoires to cytomegalovirus serostatus. In addition to the first cohort of about 650 subjects, a separate validation cohort of approximately 130 different subjects was used. To predict cytomegalovirus infection status, the study brought together high-throughput TCR immunosequencing, statistical association of individual TCRs with disease status, and machine learning. In a later analysis, previously published TCR beta repertoires from some 640 donors were re-analyzed and high-resolution HLA genotyping was added so that TCR occurrence patterns could be studied. In the later analysis, no new phenotypic data were used to find candidate immune exposures; instead, reliance was placed on TCR beta sequences and their occurrence across donors. To decide whether each TCR beta V gene segment behaved as functional or pseudogenic, an earlier analysis of several hundred of the donors relied on high-throughput TCR beta sequencing. Donor age, sex, ethnicity and CMV serostatus were compiled alongside the repertoire data. In a later genetic analysis, genome-wide SNP genotypes for 398 of the 666 donors were used, and that subset was treated as a discovery cohort. All discovery cohort repertoires had been generated using a single sequencing platform. Both class I and class II loci were covered by HLA typing, at four-digit resolution. The number of donors typed differed by locus, with roughly 620-630 for A, B, C, DRB1 and DQB1, roughly 550 for DQA1, about 610 for DPA1, and around 450 for DPB1. Several DR-DQ haplotypes were treated as single units for association and clustering because of strong linkage in the cohort. Among approximately 370 genotyped donors of the cohort, an average of approximately 220,000 unique TCR beta nucleotide sequences was sequenced per donor, of which about 19% were non-productive. What the authors observed across the whole study: Presence/absence analyses assumed roughly uniform sequencing depth across donors, an assumption that may not hold. CMV serostatus was the only immune exposure information available for the cohort. According to a later analysis, parvovirus B19, influenza, CMV and Epstein-Barr virus appeared linked to several top co-occurrence clusters. The authors suggested that the approach could potentially be extended to other disease states and immunological phenotypes. Most TCR sequences were seen in very few donors, while some public TCRs were found in many individuals. Strong co-occurrence of HLA alleles, especially DR and DQ, made assigning TCR associations to individual alleles difficult. The 87-base-pair reads could not distinguish some IMGT-functional V segments, including TRBV6-2 and TRBV6-3, so those segments were excluded. A further reported finding was that TCR beta sequences accurately predicted the HLA-A and HLA-B alleles for most subjects in the first cohort. Only TCR beta chains were sequenced in this cohort, and the absence of alpha or paired-chain data limited detectable features. A later genetic analysis associated a missense DCLRE1C variant with V-gene and J-gene trimming of TCR beta chains, and an independent cohort replicated the association. Most CMV-associated TCR beta chains appeared to be HLA-restricted in a later analysis, and the HLA associations seemed to be driven largely by CMV exposure. The classifier was reported to diagnose cytomegalovirus status with high specificity and sensitivity in both the original and validation cohorts. In an earlier analysis of about 540 of the donors, most TCR beta V segments were observed in productive rearrangements about 87% or about 30% of the time, broadly matching IMGT annotations. The study gave a list of 150 to 200 TCR beta chains associated with cytomegalovirus. In a later analysis, HLA-associated TCR beta chains were found to be more clonally expanded and to have lower generation probabilities than equally common non-associated chains. About 15 rarely observed V segments, including chromosome 9 orphons, were excluded from the earlier analysis of some 590 of the donors because counts were too low. In a later analysis, the rate of TCR association differed among HLA loci, with DRB1 alleles having the most associated TCRs and HLA-C alleles having the fewest. Correlated functional status among segregating V segments might reflect linkage disequilibrium, but an unknown experimental factor could not be ruled out. In vitro tests confirmed that a few of the cytomegalovirus-associated TCR beta chains recognize cytomegalovirus antigens. HLA typing was unavailable for some donors at each locus, so association tests used only the typed subset. Specific HLA alleles were associated with 16,951 TCR beta sequences at a false discovery rate of 0.05 in a later analysis. A cluster of highly shared sequence variants was judged likely to be a technical artifact of the sequencing pipeline. In a later genetic analysis, fewer N-insertions in productive TCRs were reported among donors in an Asian-associated ancestry cluster than the roughly 700-donor mean.

The cohort comprised 710 or so healthy bone marrow donors. At the time of sampling, all cohort members were nominally healthy, though unrecorded immune exposures were likely present. The donor tested CMV seronegative and was one of the 352 seronegative cohort members. A peripheral blood sample was provided by each donor, and peripheral blood mononuclear cells were used for TCR beta sequencing. Genomic DNA was extracted from the blood cell samples with the Qiagen DNeasy Blood Extraction Kit. The CDR3 starts with the cysteine, ends with the phenylalanine, and has 15 residues. The read is trimmed to its CDR3 DNA, 45 bases read in frame from base 1. V lost 7 bases and J lost 5 bases, and the count of bases not matched to a germline gene is 7. The germline V gene (reference sequence) yields WNHNN for CDR1 and SYGVQD for CDR2.

The source of this sequence is a middle-aged man in good health and CMV-seronegative. The sequence links TRBV10-1 to TRBJ2-5, with 13 bases aligning to TRBD2. The source material was PBMCs. This receptor carries the CDR3 CASTGLAGVLETQYF. The DNA sequence is as follows: TGCGCCAGCACTGGACTAGCGGGGGTCCTGGAGACCCAGTACTTC.